This T cell receptor (beta chain) was recorded in a study of T cell changes during pregnancy in multiple sclerosis. The CDR3 loop spans 13 amino acids. The repertoire was sequenced with immunoSEQ multiplex PCR; TCRdb's copy has only in-frame clones and lacks some. The sample lists roughly 28,000 clones, 90% to 95% seen once, with under 8% in the top ten. V usage is TRBV21-1 and J usage is TRBJ2-7; the table's D call of TRBD1 was not tested on the DNA. TRBV21-1 is assigned pseudogene status. The origin of this receptor is a female donor with multiple sclerosis, enrolled in a pregnancy study. This specimen was CD8+ T cells from peripheral blood mononuclear cells, taken before pregnancy. This CDR3 reads CASRGDRVHEQYF. The CDR3 DNA reads TGTGCCAGCAGGGGGGACAGAGTCCACGAGCAGTACTTC.